The 13 T cell receptor beta chains in this list originate from one sample, sequenced in a study of patients and donors after allogeneic stem cell transplantation (dated by TCRdb to 2018 to 2021). Libraries were built with RT-PCR. Sequencing was carried out with a NextSeq 550. TCRdb trimmed public reads at Q25 via fastp, called clones via MiXCR and kept in-frame beta chains. Each entry merges the rows of one CDR3 protein and shows their most common DNA and genes. This sample comprises 70,000 to 85,000 distinct CDR3 sequences, more than 25% of them detected only once. The ten largest clones capture more than 25% of the sample. The sample consisted of blood, either unsorted or a sorted T cell fraction (not recorded which). These receptors were collected from a human donor who was either an allogeneic HSCT recipient or a stem cell or donor lymphocyte infusion donor (not recorded which). It is not recorded whose cells these are; they may come from a transplant donor.

This clonotype was detected only a few times. The chain joins TRBV29-1 to TRBJ1-1; D call uncertain. Trimming left V 1 base short and J 5 bases short, with 11 bases between. This CDR3 comprises 13 residues. The germline V gene encodes CDR1 SQVTM and CDR2 ANQGSEA. This CDR3 reads CSVEGVSRTEAFF. DNA for the CDR3: TGCAGCGTTGAAGGGGTTAGTAGGACTGAAGCTTTCTTT.

V and J are TRBV27 and TRBJ2-3; the match to TRBD2 covers 7 bases. V shed 4 bases, J shed 13 bases, and the junction held 8 bases outside the gene matches. CDR3 size: 12 residues. In germline, CDR1 is MNHEY, CDR2 SMNVEV (reference sequence). CDR3 residues: CASSYPAGVKYF. The CDR3, as DNA: TGTGCCAGCAGTTATCCGGCGGGGGTAAAGTATTTT.

This clonotype has a count of ten or more. V and J are TRBV7-2 and TRBJ2-5; D is uncertain. The ends were cut back, 2 bases at V and 1 base at J, with 5 bases in the middle. The germline V gene encodes CDR1 SGHTA and CDR2 FQGNSA. The CDR3 length is 13 residues. The CDR3 sequence: CASSLLFQETQYF. The CDR3 DNA reads TGTGCCAGCAGCTTACTGTTCCAAGAGACCCAGTACTTC.

The CDR3 is CASSLGVGSEAFF. For the CDR3, the DNA is TGTGCCAGCAGCTTAGGGGTTGGCAGTGAAGCTTTCTTT. This sequence joins TRBV7-9 and TRBJ1-1; D not certain. V lost 1 base to trimming and J lost 7 bases, with 10 bases between them. CDR1 is SEHNR and CDR2 is FQNEAQ in the germline V gene (reference sequence). The CDR3 spans 13 residues.

This clonotype was counted only a few times. The rearrangement uses TRBV20-1 and TRBJ1-3; D perhaps matches TRBD1 (6 bases). The ends were cut back, 5 bases at V and 7 bases at J, with 12 bases in the middle. The CDR3 length is 12 residues. Germline V lookup: CDR1 DFQATT, CDR2 SNEGSKA (reference sequence). The CDR3, as DNA: TGCAGTGCTGGGACAAGGGGCAACACCATATATTTT. It encodes CSAGTRGNTIYF.

This chain uses TRBV20-1 with TRBJ2-7, with TRBD1 matching 10 bases. Unmatched junction bases numbered 16, after V lost 6 bases and J lost 5 bases. This CDR3 is 16 amino acids long. CDR1 is DFQATT and CDR2 is SNEGSKA in the germline V gene (reference sequence). The CDR3 spells CSAQGQGGFLLDEQYF. For the CDR3, the DNA is TGCAGTGCCCAAGGACAGGGGGGCTTTTTACTGGACGAGCAGTACTTC.

V usage is TRBV12-3 or TRBV12-4 and J usage is TRBJ2-6; D uncertain. The V gene lost 6 bases and the J gene lost 9 bases, with 12 bases spanning the gap. This CDR3 contains 13 residues. The CDR3 sequence: CASSLSLGNVLTF. In DNA form, the CDR3 reads TGTGCCAGCAGCCTATCCCTAGGCAACGTCCTGACTTTC.

This clonotype has only a few counts. The CDR3 nucleotides read TGTGCCAGCAGACGGAACACTGAAGCTTTCTTT. Encoded protein: CASRRNTEAFF. The chain is built from TRBV6-2 or TRBV6-3 and TRBJ1-1; D not resolved. This CDR3 contains 11 residues. Germline V CDR1 and CDR2: MNHEY, SVGEGT. Trimming removed 6 bases from V and 1 base from J, with 3 bases in between.

The V and J genes are TRBV28 and TRBJ2-1; no reliable D call. This CDR3 is built from 15 residues. The germline V gene has CDR1 MDHEN and CDR2 SYDVKM. V was trimmed by 0 bases and J by 6 bases, leaving 12 bases between them. CDR3 amino acids: CASSLWYSVGNEQFF. CDR3 DNA: TGTGCCAGCAGTTTATGGTACTCTGTCGGCAATGAGCAGTTCTTC.

The V call is TRBV10-2, the J call TRBJ1-6; weak D call: TRBD1 (6 bases). The CDR3 is 13 amino acids. V shed 6 bases and J shed 5 bases, with 8 bases lying between them. Germline lookup yields CDR1 WSHSY and CDR2 SAAADI. The DNA for the CDR3 is TGCGCCAGCAGGACAGGCGATAATTCACCCCTCCACTTT. Residues: CASRTGDNSPLHF.

Many counts were recorded for this clonotype. This chain connects TRBV15 to TRBJ1-4, with TRBD1 as a possible D gene (5 bases). V shed 6 bases and J shed 6 bases, with 17 bases lying between them. The germline V gene has CDR1 LNHNV and CDR2 YYDKDF (reference sequence). CDR3 size: 15 residues. The CDR3 is CATSFLGRGYEKLFF. CDR3 coding DNA: TGTGCCACCAGTTTCTTGGGACGGGGGTATGAAAAACTGTTTTTT.

The chain recombines TRBV7-9 with TRBJ2-2; no clear D. The length of the CDR3 is 16 residues. CDR1 and CDR2 (germline): SEHNR, FQNEAQ (reference sequence). Trimming shortened V by 3 bases and J by 0 bases, and 11 bases separated the two germline ends. Here the CDR3 reads CASSFGRQANTGELFF. The CDR3 DNA is TGTGCCAGCAGCTTTGGCCGACAAGCGAACACCGGGGAGCTGTTTTTT.

The sample holds a few counts of this clonotype. CDR3 residues: CASSSRAQEWPGANVLTF. The CDR3 coding sequence is TGTGCCAGCAGCTCGAGGGCGCAGGAGTGGCCTGGGGCCAACGTCCTGACTTTC. The rearrangement joins TRBV9 to TRBJ2-6, with a possible D match to TRBD2 (5 bases). Trimming removed 4 bases at V and 2 bases at J, with 19 bases between. Germline CDR1 and CDR2: SGDLS and YYNGEE. The CDR3 has 18 residues.